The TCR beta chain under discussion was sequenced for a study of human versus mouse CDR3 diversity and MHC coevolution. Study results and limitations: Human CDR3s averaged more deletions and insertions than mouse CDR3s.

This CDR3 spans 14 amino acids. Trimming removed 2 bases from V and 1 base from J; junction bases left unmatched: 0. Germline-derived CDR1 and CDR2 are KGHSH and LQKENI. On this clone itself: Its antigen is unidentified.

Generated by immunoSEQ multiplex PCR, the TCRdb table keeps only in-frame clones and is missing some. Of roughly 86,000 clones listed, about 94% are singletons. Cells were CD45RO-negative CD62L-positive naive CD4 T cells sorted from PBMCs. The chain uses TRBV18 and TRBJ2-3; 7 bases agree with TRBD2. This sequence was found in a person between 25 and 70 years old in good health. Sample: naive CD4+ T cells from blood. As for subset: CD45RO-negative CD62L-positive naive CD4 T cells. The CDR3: CASSPTSGTDTQYF. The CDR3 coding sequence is TGTGCCAGCTCACCAACTAGCGGCACAGATACGCAGTATTTT. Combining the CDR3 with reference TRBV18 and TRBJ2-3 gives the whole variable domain NAGVMQNPRHLVRRRGQEARLRCSPMKGHSHVYWYRQLPEEGLKFMVYLQKENIIDESGMPKERFSAEFPKEGPSILRIQQVVRGDSAAYFCASSPTSGTDTQYFGPGTRLTVL.